These T cell receptor beta chains were read from a single sample in a study of blood T cell repertoires in COVID-19. Clones were read by immunoSEQ multiplex PCR, and TCRdb kept only the in-frame ones, dropping some. Of more than 95,000 clones in the sample, around four fifths are singletons; the top ten hold approximately 12%. Material: peripheral blood. Receptor source: a man in his 60s with acute or convalescent COVID-19. Both conserved end residues are part of each CDR3. D genes are given only for firm matches. Clone size is given for some rows only: seen once, a few or many times, or a class if the clone is expanded.

J gene | clone size | V gene | D gene | CDR3 DNA | CDR3 protein
TRBJ1-5 | . | TRBV19 | . | TGTGCCAGTAGGCGGGGCAATCAGCCCCAGCATTTT | CASRRGNQPQHF
TRBJ2-7 | . | TRBV4-1 | . | TGCGCCAGCAGCCCCCGGGACACCACCTACGAGCAGTACTTC | CASSPRDTTYEQYF
TRBJ2-7 | once | TRBV18 | TRBD2 | TGTGCCAGCTCACCGCCGGGACTAGCGGGGTTCGAGCAGTACTTC | CASSPPGLAGFEQYF
TRBJ2-2 | . | TRBV19 | TRBD2 | TGTGCCAGTAGGGCCAACAGCGGGGGGAACACCGGGGAGCTGTTTTTT | CASRANSGGNTGELFF
TRBJ2-7 | . | TRBV7-2 | TRBD2 | TGTGCCAGCAGCTTAGGGGCTAGCGGGAGGCCCACCTACGAGCAGTACTTC | CASSLGASGRPTYEQYF
TRBJ2-4 | . | TRBV19 | . | TGTGCCAGTAGTATGCCCGGGTTAGCCAAAAACATTCAGTACTTC | CASSMPGLAKNIQYF
TRBJ1-3 | . | TRBV5-8 | TRBD1 | TGTGCCAGCAGCTGGGACAGGCCCAACTCTGGAAACACCATATATTTT | CASSWDRPNSGNTIYF
TRBJ1-2 | . | TRBV10-3 | . | TGTGCCATCAGTGAGAAGGGGGACCCTAACTATGGCTACACCTTC | CAISEKGDPNYGYTF
TRBJ1-5 | once | TRBV3-1/TRBV3-2 | . | TGTGCCAGCAGCCGGGGGGGGAGCAATCAGCCCCAGCATTTT | CASSRGGSNQPQHF
TRBJ1-4 | . | TRBV7-8 | TRBD1 | TGTGCCAGCAGCTTAGGCTCGGGACAGCGGAATGAAAAACTGTTTTTT | CASSLGSGQRNEKLFF
TRBJ1-1 | . | TRBV28 | . | TGTGCCAGCAGTACCCGACAGATCAACACTGAAGCTTTCTTT | CASSTRQINTEAFF
TRBJ1-2 | . | TRBV6-6 | TRBD1 | TGTGCCAGCAGTTACTCAGGGACAGCTTCCTTGGGGACCTTC | CASSYSGTASLGTF
TRBJ2-7 | . | TRBV5-1 | . | TGCGCCAGCTTCCCCGGCCCCGGGGCCTACGAGCAGTACTTC | CASFPGPGAYEQYF
TRBJ1-2 | . | TRBV9 | . | TGTGCCAGCAGCCCAGAGGATAACTATGGCTACACCTTC | CASSPEDNYGYTF
TRBJ2-7 | . | TRBV30 | TRBD2 | TGTGCCTGGAGGAGGGGGTTGGCGGGAGGAGAGCAGTACTTC | CAWRRGLAGGEQYF
TRBJ1-6 | . | TRBV5-1 | TRBD1 | TGCGCCAGCAGCGCACAGGGGAGTTCACCCCTCCACTTT | CASSAQGSSPLHF
TRBJ1-1 | . | TRBV18 | . | TGTGCCAGCTCACCATTCCGGAACACTGAAGCTTTCTTT | CASSPFRNTEAFF
TRBJ1-5 | . | TRBV7-9 | . | TGTGCCAGCAGCTTAGTGGCGGGCAATCAGCCCCAGCATTTT | CASSLVAGNQPQHF
TRBJ2-5 | . | TRBV19 | . | TGTGCCAGTAGTATTGGTCCAACTGGGACCCAGTACTTC | CASSIGPTGTQYF
TRBJ1-1 | . | TRBV27 | . | TGTGCCAGCGGAGGGTGGGACACTGAAGCTTTCTTT | CASGGWDTEAFF
TRBJ1-2 | . | TRBV10-3 | . | TGTGCCATCAGTGACCCCTCAGTGGGGGGGGCAGAAGGCTACACCTTC | CAISDPSVGGAEGYTF
TRBJ2-6 | . | TRBV7-9 | . | TGTGCCAGCAGCCCGGTTAACTCTGGGGCCAACGTCCTGACTTTC | CASSPVNSGANVLTF
TRBJ2-7 | . | TRBV29-1 | . | TGCAGCGCCGAGGGACAACACTCCTACGAGCAGTACTTC | CSAEGQHSYEQYF
TRBJ1-5 | . | TRBV10-1 | TRBD1 | TGCGCCAGCAGGGGACAGGGACCGTTTGATAGCAATCAGCCCCAGCATTTT | CASRGQGPFDSNQPQHF
TRBJ1-2 | once | TRBV28 | TRBD1 | TGTGCCAGCATCCTAACAGGGGGCGACTATGGCTACACCTTC | CASILTGGDYGYTF
TRBJ2-7 | . | TRBV5-1 | . | TGCGCCAGCAGGGCGGGCCAAGGGGGTGAGCAGTACTTC | CASRAGQGGEQYF
TRBJ1-1 | . | TRBV6-5 | . | TGTGCCAGCAGCTTACAGTACACTGAAGCTTTCTTT | CASSLQYTEAFF
TRBJ1-3 | . | TRBV7-8 | . | TGTGCCAGCACCCCGGAGGGTATCCGGAACTGGGTGGGAAACACCATATATTTT | CASTPEGIRNWVGNTIYF
TRBJ1-3 | . | TRBV4-1 | TRBD1 | TGCGCCAGCAGCCAAGATGGGACAGAGAGCTCTGGAAACACCATATATTTT | CASSQDGTESSGNTIYF